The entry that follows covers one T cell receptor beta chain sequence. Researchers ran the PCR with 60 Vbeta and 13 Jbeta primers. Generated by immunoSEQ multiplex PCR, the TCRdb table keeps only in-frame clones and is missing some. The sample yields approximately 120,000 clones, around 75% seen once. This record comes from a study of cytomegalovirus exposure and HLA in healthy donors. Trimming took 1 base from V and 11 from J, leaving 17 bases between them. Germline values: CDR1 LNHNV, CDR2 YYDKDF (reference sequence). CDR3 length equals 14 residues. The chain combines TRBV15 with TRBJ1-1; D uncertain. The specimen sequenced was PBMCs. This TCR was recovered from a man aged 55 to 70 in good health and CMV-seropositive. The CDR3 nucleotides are TGTGCCACCAGCAGAGGTGGAGCCCTTCCGGGGGCTTTCTTT. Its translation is CATSRGGALPGAFF.